Below are 14 T cell receptor beta chains sequenced from a single sample in a study of blood T cell repertoires in COVID-19. Only in-frame clones appear in the TCRdb table, and some are missing; sequencing was by immunoSEQ multiplex PCR. The sample lists about 100,000 clones, just under 95% occurring once. The sample comprised peripheral blood. The origin of the receptors is a man in his sixties or seventies with acute or convalescent COVID-19.

The chain joins TRBV4-1 to TRBJ2-3; TRBD2 matches 13 bases. The ends lost 3 bases at V and 4 bases at J; junction bases unmatched: 7. CDR3 length: 17 residues. Germline V gene lookup returns CDR1 MGHRA and CDR2 YSYEKL. The CDR3: CASSHPGLAGLADTQYF. The CDR3 bases are TGCGCCAGCAGCCACCCGGGACTAGCGGGATTGGCAGATACGCAGTATTTT.

This chain uses TRBV11-2 with TRBJ1-2; D perhaps matches TRBD1 (6 bases). Germline V lookup: CDR1 SGHAT, CDR2 FQNNGV. The V end was cut by 2 bases, the J end by 2 bases, with 12 bases between. The CDR3 runs 15 residues. CDR3 loop: CASSLRGTVNYGYTF. CDR3 sequence (DNA): TGTGCCAGCAGCTTAAGGGGGACGGTAAACTATGGCTACACCTTC.

The chain couples TRBV16 to TRBJ2-7, with 9 bases that match TRBD2. CDR3 length: 14 amino acids. Germline-derived CDR1 and CDR2 are KGHSY and FQNENV. V trimming: 4 bases; J trimming: 4 bases; junction bases outside the gene matches: 5. CDR3 nucleotides: TGTGCCAGCAGCCGGCGGACTAGCGAGTACGAGCAGTACTTC. Translation: CASSRRTSEYEQYF.

This chain joins TRBV28 and TRBJ1-5, with TRBD1 identical over 9 bases. The V segment lost 4 bases and the J segment 7 bases; nucleotides outside the gene matches: 5. Germline values: CDR1 MDHEN, CDR2 SYDVKM. The CDR3 extends over 14 amino acids. The CDR3 region is CASSSQGAGQPQHF. CDR3 nucleotide sequence: TGTGCCAGCAGTTCACAGGGGGCCGGGCAGCCCCAGCATTTT.

This clone appeared a single time. As DNA, the CDR3 is TGTGCCAGCAGCTTAGTGGGCGGGAGGGCCAGAAATGAGCAGTTCTTC. Amino acids: CASSLVGGRARNEQFF. The J gene is TRBJ2-1, the V gene TRBV7-2, with 9 bases that match TRBD2. V lost 1 base to trimming and J lost 7 bases; unmatched junction nucleotides: 8. This CDR3 region has 16 residues. CDR1 SGHTA and CDR2 FQGNSA come from the germline V gene.

J is TRBJ2-7 and V is TRBV7-2; a possible D gene is TRBD2 (5 bases). CDR3 length: 14 amino acids. Between the trimmed V and J ends, which lost 6 bases and 3 bases, there was a span of 15 bases. The V gene's germline CDR1 is SGHTA and CDR2 FQGNSA. This CDR3 reads CASRSHPGVYEQYF. CDR3 coding DNA: TGTGCCAGCAGGTCCCACCCCGGGGTCTACGAGCAGTACTTC.

The chain recombines TRBV11-1 with TRBJ2-7; the match to TRBD1 covers 9 bases. There are 16 residues in the CDR3. After removal of 3 bases from V and 5 bases from J, the junction contained 11 bases not matched to a gene. Germline values: CDR1 SGHAT, CDR2 FQDESV (reference sequence). Here the CDR3 reads CASSFLPGQGFHEQYF. The DNA of the CDR3 is TGTGCCAGCAGCTTTTTACCGGGACAGGGTTTCCACGAGCAGTACTTC.

The chain is built from TRBV6-5 and TRBJ1-1, with D perhaps matching TRBD1 (5 bases). This CDR3 is built from 15 residues. Looked up from germline, CDR1 is MNHEY and CDR2 is SVGAGI. Trimming shortened V by 5 bases and J by 6 bases, and 19 bases separated the two germline ends. CDR3 DNA sequence: TGTGCCAGCAGTCTCAGTGACAGTTCAAAGGCTGAAGCTTTCTTT. This gives the protein CASSLSDSSKAEAFF.

This clone was counted once. V is TRBV7-3 and J is TRBJ2-3; 12 bases agree with TRBD2. CDR1 is SGHTA and CDR2 is FQGTGA in the germline V gene. This CDR3 is built from 19 residues. Trimming at V came to 5 bases and at J to 1 base, leaving 13 bases not matched to a gene. CDR3 nucleotides: TGTGCCAGCAGCATCAAACGCCTAGCGGGAGGGAGGGGCACAGATACGCAGTATTTT. This sequence encodes CASSIKRLAGGRGTDTQYF. Together with reference TRBV7-3 and TRBJ2-3, the CDR3 gives the full variable domain: GAGVSQTPSNKVTEKGKYVELRCDPISGHTALYWYRQSLGQGPEFLIYFQGTGAADDSGLPNDRFFAVRPEGSVSTLKIQRTERGDSAVYLCASSIKRLAGGRGTDTQYFGPGTRLTVL.

The J gene is TRBJ2-7, the V gene TRBV9; D call uncertain. The germline V gene encodes CDR1 SGDLS and CDR2 YYNGEE. Trimming removed 0 bases at V and 0 bases at J, with 7 bases between. This CDR3 is 14 amino acids long. The CDR3 loop reads CASSVDPSSYEQYF. CDR3 nucleotides: TGTGCCAGCAGCGTAGATCCTAGCTCCTACGAGCAGTACTTC. Together with reference TRBV9 and TRBJ2-7, the CDR3 gives the full variable domain: DSGVTQTPKHLITATGQRVTLRCSPRSGDLSVYWYQQSLDQGLQFLIQYYNGEERAKGNILERFSAQQFPDLHSELNLSSLELGDSALYFCASSVDPSSYEQYFGPGTRLTVT.

The V call is TRBV7-9, the J call TRBJ1-5, with 7 bases matching TRBD1. Germline lookup yields CDR1 SEHNR and CDR2 FQNEAQ (reference sequence). V was pared by 1 base and J by 4 bases, with 7 bases of the junction left unmatched. The CDR3 totals 16 residues. The CDR3 DNA follows: TGTGCCAGCAGCTTAGTCGTAGCAGGGGGTAATCAGCCCCAGCATTTT. Translation gives CASSLVVAGGNQPQHF.

The V call is TRBV6-5, the J call TRBJ2-7; 9 nucleotides match TRBD1. V dropped 0 bases and J dropped 2; count of bases not matched to a gene: 2. There are 15 residues in the CDR3. Germline assignment: CDR1 MNHEY and CDR2 SVGAGI. CDR3 bases: TGTGCCAGCAGTTACTCCTGGACAGGGGCCTACGAGCAGTACTTC. Amino acids: CASSYSWTGAYEQYF.

The chain links TRBV6-5 to TRBJ2-1; TRBD2 might be the D (7 bases). The CDR3 contains 11 residues. V was clipped by 5 bases and J by 13 bases, with 12 bases between them. Germline V gives CDR1 MNHEY, CDR2 SVGAGI. Written as DNA, the CDR3 is TGTGCCAGCAGTCACGGGGGGACACAGTTCTTC. The encoded protein is CASSHGGTQFF.

V is TRBV7-6 and J is TRBJ2-7, with D hard to call. This CDR3 comprises 15 residues. The germline CDR1 and CDR2 sequences are SGHVS and FNYEAQ. With 3 bases removed from V and 0 bases from J, the gap between germline ends came to 12 bases. CDR3 DNA sequence: TGTGCCAGCAGCTTGGGTTCTGGAGCCTCCTACGAGCAGTACTTC. Protein: CASSLGSGASYEQYF.